This TCR beta chain was found in a study of cytomegalovirus exposure and HLA in healthy donors (dated by TCRdb to the late 2010s). Turning to the overall study: An earlier analysis of about 560 of the donors reported under 300 Gb of sequence data and around 100 million unique TCR beta sequences obtained from about 179 million T cells. A later genetic analysis took genome-wide SNP genotypes for about three fifths of the roughly 670 donors and used that subset as a discovery cohort. Of the roughly 400 genotyped donors, roughly 85% fell in the genetic ancestry cluster associated with self-reported Caucasian donors. Along with the approximately 700-subject first cohort, a separate validation cohort of some 130 different subjects was used. In an earlier analysis of 500 to 650 of the donors, high-throughput TCR beta sequencing was used to judge whether each TCR beta V gene segment behaved as functional or pseudogenic. All discovery cohort repertoires had been generated on a single sequencing platform. The number of typed donors differed by locus: about 620-640 for A, B, C, DRB1 and DQB1; 500 to 550 for DQA1; roughly 600 for DPA1; and approximately 450 for DPB1. Among some 410 genotyped donors of the cohort, an average of approximately 200,000 unique TCR beta nucleotide sequences was sequenced per donor, of which 15% to 20% were non-productive. Using immunosequencing, the study profiled T cell repertoires from 666 subjects and related those repertoires to cytomegalovirus serostatus. To predict cytomegalovirus infection status, the study brought together high-throughput TCR immunosequencing, statistical association of individual TCRs with disease status, and machine learning. In the later analysis, no new phenotypic data were used to find candidate immune exposures; instead, reliance was placed on TCR beta sequences and their occurrence across donors. An early release covering 500 to 750 HLA-typed donors comprised around 300 gigabases of sequencing data and 85 million to 100 million unique TCR sequences. Alongside the repertoire data, information on donor age, sex, ethnicity and CMV serostatus was compiled. A later analysis re-analyzed previously published TCR beta repertoires from hundreds of donors and added high-resolution HLA genotyping to study TCR occurrence patterns. Both class I and class II loci were covered by HLA typing, at four-digit resolution. The study aimed to test whether signatures of past pathogen exposure could be identified by cataloging public T cell receptors. Roughly 5 DR-DQ haplotypes were handled as single units for association and clustering, since linkage in the cohort was strong.

Study-level results and caveats: The study listed approximately 160 TCR beta chains as associated with cytomegalovirus. According to a later analysis, TCR association rates differed among HLA loci, with DRB1 alleles showing the most associated TCRs and HLA-C alleles showing the fewest. A further reported finding was that TCR beta sequences accurately predicted the HLA-A and HLA-B alleles for most subjects in the first cohort. In a later genetic analysis, a missense DCLRE1C variant was associated with V-gene and J-gene trimming of TCR beta chains, and the association was replicated in an independent cohort. Several of the top co-occurrence clusters appeared to be linked to parvovirus B19, influenza, CMV and Epstein-Barr virus, according to a later analysis. The classifier was reported to diagnose cytomegalovirus status with high specificity and sensitivity in both the original cohort and the validation cohort. A later analysis associated about 16,000 TCR beta sequences with specific HLA alleles at a false discovery rate of 0.05. In a later analysis, most CMV-associated TCR beta chains were found to appear HLA-restricted, with HLA associations seemingly driven largely by CMV exposure. When HLA alleles, especially DR and DQ, strongly co-occurred, TCR associations were difficult to assign to individual alleles. It was suggested by the authors that the approach could potentially be generalized to other disease states and immunological phenotypes. HLA typing was unavailable for some donors at each locus, so association tests used only the typed subset. A few of the identified cytomegalovirus-associated TCR beta chains were confirmed in vitro to be specific for cytomegalovirus antigens. In a later analysis, HLA-associated TCR beta chains showed more clonal expansion and lower generation probabilities than non-associated chains that were equally common. The presence/absence analyses assumed that sequencing depth was roughly uniform across donors, and that assumption may not be true. Across donors, most TCR sequences were observed very rarely, whereas some public TCRs were present in many individuals. A group of highly shared sequence variants was considered likely to be a technical artifact of the sequencing pipeline. Linkage disequilibrium might explain the correlated functional status among segregating V segments, but an unknown experimental factor could not be ruled out. According to a later genetic analysis, donors in an Asian-associated ancestry cluster had fewer N-insertions in productive TCRs than the approximately 710-donor mean. Over 15 rarely observed V segments, including chromosome 9 orphons, were excluded from the earlier analysis of about 610 of the donors because counts were too low. An earlier analysis of some 590 of the donors showed that most TCR beta V segments appeared in productive rearrangements either about 87% or about 30% of the time, which broadly matched IMGT annotations. The 87-base-pair reads could not distinguish some IMGT-functional V segments, including TRBV6-2 and TRBV6-3, so those segments were excluded. In this cohort, only TCR beta chains were sequenced, and detectable features were limited by the absence of alpha or paired-chain data. CMV serostatus was the only immune exposure information available for the cohort.

Remarks on this clone: Its antigen specificity is not known. Base-call qualities are not available, and no considerably larger clone is one nucleotide away.

Reading the germline V gene (reference sequence) gives CDR1 LNHDA and CDR2 SQIVND. V and J lose 0 bases and 5 bases, and a span of 10 bases separates them. Taken from cysteine to phenylalanine, the CDR3 has 14 residues. The retained sequence is limited to the CDR3, 42 bases, with the frame set at the first base. Libraries were constructed by the immunoSEQ multiplex PCR assay. For the multiplex PCR, a mixture combining 60 forward primers for TCR Vbeta segments and 13 reverse primers for TCR Jbeta segments was used. A multiplex PCR assay on genomic DNA amplified the CDR3 region of rearranged TCR beta genes. The Illumina HiSeq System was used to sequence the amplified TCR beta libraries as 87-base-pair reads. In the authors' own workflow: Across the 700 or so repertoires, a later analysis counted tens of millions of unique TCR beta chains, approximately 10 million of which were shared by at least two donors. Raw reads were error-corrected and collapsed into unique sequences by a nearest-neighbor algorithm in which closely related sequences were merged to remove PCR and sequencing errors. To assign V, D and J gene segments, CDR3 sequences were aligned to IMGT reference sequences. For a sequence to be retained, a match of at least six nucleotides to both a V gene segment and a J gene segment was required. Rearrangements were called productive when the CDR3 lacked stop codons and stayed in frame with V and J; all others were non-productive. CDR3 was defined according to IMGT convention as the region running from the second conserved V-encoded cysteine to the conserved J-encoded phenylalanine. Sequences without an unambiguous match to a single V gene segment were excluded from the earlier analysis of several hundred of the donors. An earlier analysis of almost 600 of the donors classified V segments as functional when productive rearrangements were above 56.7% and as segregating when the standard deviation between donors was above 5%. A statistical classification framework was developed to diagnose cytomegalovirus status using the catalog of TCR beta chain sequences. In a later analysis, TCR nucleotide sequences were compared against IMGT/GENE-DB human TR gene sequences so that V and J genes could be assigned. The TCRdist pipeline was used in a later analysis to assign CDR3 sequences and most-parsimonious VDJ recombination scenarios. In a later analysis, each TCR beta chain was defined by its CDR3 amino acid sequence together with its V-gene family, and reads without a unique V-gene family were excluded. A later analysis removed 592 highly shared, low-generation-probability nucleotide sequences to deal with suspected cross-contamination and a sequencing artifact. For each public chain, a later analysis derived a clonal expansion index from normalized ranks of inferred template counts within each repertoire. A later analysis computed generation probabilities with a VDJ recombination model fitted to out-of-frame rearrangements, and checked the results against IGoR. Hypergeometric tests were used in a later analysis to score TCR-TCR, TCR-HLA and TCR-CMV co-occurrence, with a repertoire-size bias correction applied to the TCR pairs. A later analysis estimated false discovery rates by permuting HLA or CMV assignments 20 times. In a later analysis, co-occurring TCRs were grouped using DBSCAN, and TCRdist sequence similarity was added for clustering within HLA-allele-positive subsets. Repertoires with fewer than 30,000 or more than 120,000 public chains, plus five repertoires with anomalous nucleotide sharing, were excluded from co-occurrence clustering. TCRdb carries this immuneACCESS record with in-frame sequences only. Its versions omit some clonotypes, under half of them owing to an unresolved V gene in the studies checked, with the rest unexplained. V and J calls and clone size are given by that table; D and trimming were obtained from the DNA. For this sample the table gives 150,000 to 200,000 clones, of which roughly 76% were detected only once. Of the sample, 4.9% falls within the top ten clones.

The cohort comprised 670 or so healthy bone marrow donors. All cohort members were sampled while nominally healthy, although unrecorded immune exposures were likely present. The donor tested CMV seropositive, placing the donor among the approximately 290 seropositive members of the cohort. Every donor gave a peripheral blood sample, and the peripheral blood mononuclear cells from that sample were used for TCR beta sequencing. The Qiagen DNeasy Blood Extraction Kit was used to extract genomic DNA from the blood cell samples. This sequence was found in a woman younger than 35 in good health and CMV-seropositive. The sample was PBMCs. The chain uses TRBV19 and TRBJ1-2; the D gene is perhaps TRBD1, from 5 matching bases. CDR3 protein: CASSIDGRVYGYTF. The sequenced DNA is TGTGCCAGTAGTATAGATGGCAGGGTTTATGGCTACACCTTC.